The clone carrying this TCR beta chain was detected only once. Its antigen is unidentified. CDR1 and CDR2 (germline): LNHDA, SQIVND (reference sequence). The CDR3 totals 17 residues. V was pared by 0 bases and J by 0 bases, with 9 bases between. Here immunoSEQ multiplex PCR was the method, and the copy in TCRdb shows in-frame clones only, minus some. Of 55,000 to 70,000 clones listed, approximately 84% are singletons. The data belong to a study of early stage breast cancer tumors. General study findings and limits: Enriched TCRB sequences shared across patients were mostly commonly generated sequences.

Sequencing was performed on blood. The chain is built from TRBV19 and TRBJ2-6, with D possibly matching TRBD2 (6 bases). The source of this sequence is a person in their 40s with breast cancer. The DNA for the CDR3 is TGTGCCAGTAGTATAGAGCGGGGCCTCTCTGGGGCCAACGTCCTGACTTTC. Amino acid sequence: CASSIERGLSGANVLTF.